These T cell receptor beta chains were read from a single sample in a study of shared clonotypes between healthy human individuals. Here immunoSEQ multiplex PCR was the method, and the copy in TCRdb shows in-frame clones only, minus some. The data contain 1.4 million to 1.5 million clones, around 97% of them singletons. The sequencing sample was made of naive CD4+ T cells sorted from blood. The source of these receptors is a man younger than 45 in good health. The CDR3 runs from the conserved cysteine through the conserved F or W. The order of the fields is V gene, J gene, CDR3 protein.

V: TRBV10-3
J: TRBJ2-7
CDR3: CAIQGTSGSKTYEQYF

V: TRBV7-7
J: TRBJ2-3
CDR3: CASSLARGSTDTQYF

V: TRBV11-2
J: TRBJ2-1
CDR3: CASSPRTPPQQFF

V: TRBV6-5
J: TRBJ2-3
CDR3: CASRRSGTSLHF

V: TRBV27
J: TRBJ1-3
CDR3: CASSLRKESGNTIYF

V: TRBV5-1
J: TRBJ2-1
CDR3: CASSLGVAVQSGEQFF

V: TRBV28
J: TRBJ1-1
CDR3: CASSSPSTWNTEAFF

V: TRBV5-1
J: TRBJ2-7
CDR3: CASRLGPAEGGYEQYF

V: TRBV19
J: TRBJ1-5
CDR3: CASSLDRARNQPQHF

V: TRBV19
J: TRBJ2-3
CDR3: CASTPTGVLTDTQYF

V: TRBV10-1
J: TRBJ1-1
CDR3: CASSDSGGARSEAFF

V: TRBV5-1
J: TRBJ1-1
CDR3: CASSLTYIRGKRIEGTEAFF

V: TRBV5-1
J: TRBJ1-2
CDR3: CAPAWGQGGVDGYTF

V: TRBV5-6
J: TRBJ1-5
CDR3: CASSLYGGDGNQPQHF

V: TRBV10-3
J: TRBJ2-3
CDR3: CAISAVAVSTDTQYF

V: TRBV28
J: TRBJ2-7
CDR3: CASSFRGTATYEQYF

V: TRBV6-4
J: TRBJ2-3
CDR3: CASSQDLTDTQYF

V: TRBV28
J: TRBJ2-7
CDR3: CASSPNVPYEQYF

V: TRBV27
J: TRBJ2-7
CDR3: CASSFRALGLAGTYEQYF

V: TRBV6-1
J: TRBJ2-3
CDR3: CASSAADKSQYF

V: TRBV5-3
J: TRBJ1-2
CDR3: CARSPGGGQDPNYGYTF

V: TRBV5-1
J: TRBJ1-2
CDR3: CASSPEATANYGYTF

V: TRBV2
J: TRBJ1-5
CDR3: CASRESLWTANQPQHF

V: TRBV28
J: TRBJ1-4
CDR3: CASSSPGTTNEKLFF

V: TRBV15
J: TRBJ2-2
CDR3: CATSRDLPSGANTGELFF

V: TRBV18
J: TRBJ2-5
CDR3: CASSPLPGQETQYF

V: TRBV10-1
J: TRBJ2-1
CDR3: CASSVTGQGDEQFF

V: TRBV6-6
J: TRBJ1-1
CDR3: CASSSKLNTEAFF

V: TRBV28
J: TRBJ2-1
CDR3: CASSLNNEQFF

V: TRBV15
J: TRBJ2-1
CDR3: CATSRDPGPLGNEQFF

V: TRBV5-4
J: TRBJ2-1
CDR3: CASSYSGRGEMLEFF

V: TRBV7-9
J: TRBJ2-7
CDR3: CASSLGLADSYEQYF

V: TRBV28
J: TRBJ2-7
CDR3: CASSSLSGLKDRVLYEQYF

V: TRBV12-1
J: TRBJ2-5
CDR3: CASSPVQETQYF

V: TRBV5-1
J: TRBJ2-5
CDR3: CASSFGSTETQYF

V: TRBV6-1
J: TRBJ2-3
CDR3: CASSGGQGSTDTQYF

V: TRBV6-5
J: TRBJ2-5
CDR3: CASRSIMGQYF

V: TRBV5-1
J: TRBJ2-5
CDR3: CASTPVAGGNQETQYF

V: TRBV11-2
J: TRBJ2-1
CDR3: CASSGLDGYNEQFF

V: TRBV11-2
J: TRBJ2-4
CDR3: CASSPGDRPDLAKNIQYF

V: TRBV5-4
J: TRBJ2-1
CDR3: CASSLSGGHNEQFF

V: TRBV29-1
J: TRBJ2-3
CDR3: CSVRTGRDTQYF

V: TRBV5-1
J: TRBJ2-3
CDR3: CASSLTGESTDTQYF

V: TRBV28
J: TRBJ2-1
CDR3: CASSLLAREQFF

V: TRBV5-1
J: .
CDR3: CASSLTLSSYEQYF

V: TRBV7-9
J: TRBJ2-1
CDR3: CASSLESRLAGINEQFF

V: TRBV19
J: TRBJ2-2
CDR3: CASRGLAGATGELFF

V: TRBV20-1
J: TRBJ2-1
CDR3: CSARAGTEQFF

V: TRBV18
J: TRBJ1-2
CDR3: CASSRIGGPYTF

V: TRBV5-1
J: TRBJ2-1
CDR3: CASSSSPGGKQFF

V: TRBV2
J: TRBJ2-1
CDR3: CASSERTSYHEQFF

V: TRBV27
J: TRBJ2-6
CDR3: CASRGSGGSGANVLTF

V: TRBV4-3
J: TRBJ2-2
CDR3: CASSQDPRDTGELFF

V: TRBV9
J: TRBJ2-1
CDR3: CASSVEGGYYNEQFF

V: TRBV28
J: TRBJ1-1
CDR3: CASSFHPGNTEAFF

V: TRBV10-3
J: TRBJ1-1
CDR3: CAISDSGQEAFF

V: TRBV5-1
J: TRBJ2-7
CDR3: CASSAVNLAFEQYF

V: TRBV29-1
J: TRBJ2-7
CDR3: CSVGNRAGGLNYEQYF

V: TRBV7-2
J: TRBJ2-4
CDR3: CASSKTLGGEAKNIQYF